The rows below give T cell receptor beta chains drawn from one sample of a study of tumor-infiltrating lymphocytes in primary liver carcinoma. Via MiXCR, TCRdb re-called the multiplex PCR reads, giving one row per CDR3 protein. The sample holds 300,000 to 350,000 distinct CDR3 sequences; 65% are singletons and the top ten take about 6.5%. Sequencing used peripheral blood. The receptor source for this set is a man in his forties with primary liver carcinoma and hepatitis B virus infection. CDR3s include the opening cysteine and the closing phenylalanine or tryptophan. Fields, in order: D gene, V gene, J gene, clone size, CDR3 protein, CDR3 DNA. D genes are given only for firm matches. The listing skips clone size in some rows; elsewhere it reads once, few, many or a size class.

D: TRBD2
V: TRBV6-5
J: TRBJ2-1
size: .
CDR3: CASSYLGLAGVTNEQFF
DNA: TGTGCCAGCAGTTACCTGGGACTAGCGGGAGTAACGAATGAGCAGTTCTTC

D: .
V: TRBV11-2
J: TRBJ2-1
size: once
CDR3: CASNSSGGGNEQFF
DNA: TGTGCCAGCAACTCCTCCGGGGGTGGCAATGAGCAGTTCTTC

D: TRBD2
V: TRBV10-3
J: TRBJ2-5
size: .
CDR3: CAIRGGTSGNQENQYF
DNA: TGTGCCATCAGGGGGGGGACTAGCGGGAACCAAGAGAACCAGTACTTC

D: TRBD2
V: TRBV6-2/TRBV6-3
J: TRBJ2-1
size: .
CDR3: CASRARASGRGNEQFF
DNA: TGTGCCAGCAGGGCAAGGGCTAGCGGGAGAGGGAATGAGCAGTTCTTC

D: .
V: TRBV12-3/TRBV12-4
J: TRBJ1-4
size: few
CDR3: CASSIPGPGEKLFF
DNA: TGTGCCAGCAGTATTCCGGGCCCGGGGGAAAAACTGTTTTTT

D: TRBD2
V: TRBV5-4
J: TRBJ2-7
size: few
CDR3: CASSLPGTSGDYEQYF
DNA: TGTGCCAGCAGCTTACCCGGGACTAGCGGAGACTACGAGCAGTACTTC

D: .
V: TRBV5-4
J: TRBJ2-7
size: .
CDR3: CACSLWGYEQYF
DNA: TGTGCCTGCAGTTTGTGGGGCTACGAGCAGTACTTC

D: TRBD1
V: TRBV6-2/TRBV6-3
J: TRBJ2-1
size: few
CDR3: CASSYHLRTGSSYNEQFF
DNA: TGTGCCAGCAGTTACCACCTCCGGACAGGGAGTTCCTACAATGAGCAGTTCTTC

D: TRBD2
V: TRBV11-1
J: TRBJ2-5
size: .
CDR3: CASNLTPGTSGQETQYF
DNA: TGTGCCAGCAACCTCACTCCCGGGACTAGCGGACAAGAGACCCAGTACTTC

D: .
V: TRBV11-2
J: TRBJ2-3
size: once
CDR3: CASSLTPVQGLLSTDTQYF
DNA: TGTGCCAGCAGCCTCACACCAGTACAGGGATTGTTGAGCACTGATACGCAGTATTTT

D: .
V: TRBV6-1
J: TRBJ1-5
size: many
CDR3: CASREGQPQHF
DNA: TGTGCCAGCAGGGAGGGTCAGCCCCAGCATTTT

D: .
V: TRBV29-1
J: TRBJ1-1
size: .
CDR3: CSVVHSVNTEPFF
DNA: TGCAGCGTTGTCCATTCAGTGAACACTGAACCTTTCTTT

D: .
V: TRBV11-2
J: TRBJ2-1
size: .
CDR3: CASSKGGDNEQLF
DNA: TGTGCCAGCAGCAAAGGCGGGGACAATGAGCAACTCTTC